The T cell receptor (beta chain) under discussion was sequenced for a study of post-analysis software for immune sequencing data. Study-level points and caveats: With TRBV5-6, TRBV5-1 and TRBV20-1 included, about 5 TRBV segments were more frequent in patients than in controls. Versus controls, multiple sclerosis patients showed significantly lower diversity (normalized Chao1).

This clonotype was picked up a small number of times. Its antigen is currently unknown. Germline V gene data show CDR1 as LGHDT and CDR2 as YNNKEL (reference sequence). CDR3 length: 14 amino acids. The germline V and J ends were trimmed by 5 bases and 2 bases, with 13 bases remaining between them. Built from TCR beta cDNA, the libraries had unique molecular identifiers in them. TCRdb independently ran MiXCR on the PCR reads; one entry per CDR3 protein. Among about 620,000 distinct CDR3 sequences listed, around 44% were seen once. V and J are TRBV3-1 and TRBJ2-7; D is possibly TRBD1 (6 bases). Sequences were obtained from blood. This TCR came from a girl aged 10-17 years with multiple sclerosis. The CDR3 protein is CASSVKQGAYEQYF. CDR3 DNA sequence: TGTGCCAGCAGCGTTAAACAGGGAGCCTACGAGCAGTACTTC.